The sequence of this T cell receptor beta chain was determined in a study of cytotoxic CD8 clonotypes in ibrutinib-treated CLL. Study outcomes and limitations: A difference in sampling times existed between sustained-remission and progressing patients.

V was pared by 2 bases and J by 2 bases, with 10 bases between. Germline CDR1 KGHSH, CDR2 LQKENI. The CDR3 contains 14 residues. Sequencing used immunoSEQ multiplex PCR; TCRdb keeps in-frame clones, though not all of them. The table includes tens of thousands of clones, approximately 87% detected once. As for this clone: Antigen: not known.

The sample was PBMCs, taken after 24 months of ibrutinib treatment. This TCR came from a human donor with chronic lymphocytic leukemia. The chain uses TRBV18 and TRBJ2-7, with D uncertain. As DNA, the CDR3 is TGTGCCAGCTCACCAGGGCCCCCAGCCTACGAGCAGTACTTC. Amino acid sequence: CASSPGPPAYEQYF.